These 16 T cell receptor beta chains were all obtained from the same sample, sequenced in a study of regulatory T cells in long-lasting Graves disease. Investigators prepared the TCR beta libraries by applying iRepertoire HTBI primers and Arm-PCR of CDR3 regions. TCRdb re-derived calls from the multiplex PCR reads in MiXCR, one entry per CDR3 protein. In the table there are fewer than 550,000 distinct CDR3 sequences, 16% of which are singletons. Time point given: newly diagnosed GD, antithyroid drugs for less than 3 months. Construction of the TCR library relied on RNA isolated from PBMCs. This sample was shared with a second study, whose subject was T cells in Graves' hyperthyroidism and ophthalmopathy.

The input for sequencing was peripheral blood mononuclear cells (PBMCs), taken at new diagnosis, from a patient treated with antithyroid drugs. Receptor source: a woman aged 18-29 years with Graves disease.

This clonotype was found many times. The chain has TRBV11-2 and TRBJ1-3, with D uncertain. Germline V gene sequence: CDR1 SGHAT, CDR2 FQNNGV. Trimming shortened V by 3 bases and J by 0 bases, and 9 bases separated the two germline ends. The CDR3 loop spans 15 amino acids. The chain's CDR3 is CASSLTSHSGNTIYF. DNA of the CDR3: TGTGCCAGCAGCTTGACCAGCCACTCTGGAAACACCATATATTTT.

This clonotype was seen many times. The CDR3 nucleotides read TGTGCCTGGACCCCGACGGGGACCCAGTACTTC. It is translated as CAWTPTGTQYF. This sequence joins TRBV30 and TRBJ2-5; unclear D gene. Germline V CDR1 and CDR2: GTSNPN, SVGIG (reference sequence). The germline V and J ends were trimmed by 4 bases and 7 bases, with 10 bases remaining between them. The CDR3 length is 11 residues. Drawing the rest from reference TRBV30 and TRBJ2-5, the complete variable domain is SQTIHQWPATLVQPVGSPLSLECTVEGTSNPNLYWYRQAAGRGLQLLFYSVGIGQISSEVPQNLSASRPQDRQFILSSKKLLLSDSGFYLCAWTPTGTQYFGPGTRLLVL.

The chain uses TRBV2 and TRBJ1-1; TRBD1 might be the D (5 bases). The CDR3 runs 14 residues. Germline assignment: CDR1 SNHLY and CDR2 FYNNEI. The V end lost 4 bases, the J end lost 1 base, and 10 bases lay between the germline ends. CDR3 sequence reads: CASSVRGENTEAFF. DNA of the CDR3: TGTGCCAGCAGTGTGAGGGGTGAGAACACTGAAGCTTTCTTT.

This clonotype has only a few counts. This sequence joins TRBV7-6 and TRBJ2-1; the D gene is possibly TRBD2 (5 bases). The CDR3 loop spans 15 amino acids. Germline lookup yields CDR1 SGHVS and CDR2 FNYEAQ. With 0 bases removed from V and 5 bases from J, the gap between germline ends came to 11 bases. The CDR3 nucleotides read TGTGCCAGCAGCTTAGCGGGAGCGTTCCACAATGAGCAGTTCTTC. It specifies CASSLAGAFHNEQFF.

This clonotype was counted many times. The CDR3 bases are TGTGCCAGCAGCCTGGGGGGAGATGGCTACACCTTC. This encodes CASSLGGDGYTF. The rearrangement links TRBV5-6 to TRBJ1-2, with a tentative D call TRBD1 (5 bases). The CDR3 contains 12 residues. The germline V gene has CDR1 SGHDT and CDR2 YYEEEE. The germline V and J ends were trimmed by 4 bases and 6 bases, with 10 bases remaining between them. Filled out from reference TRBV5-6 and TRBJ1-2, the complete variable domain reads DAGVTQSPTHLIKTRGQQVTLRCSPKSGHDTVSWYQQALGQGPQFIFQYYEEEERQRGNFPDRFSGHQFPNYSSELNVNALLLGDSALYLCASSLGGDGYTFGSGTRLTVV.

Many counts were recorded for this clonotype. The rearrangement links TRBV29-1 to TRBJ2-7, with D possibly being TRBD1 or TRBD2 (5 bases each). The V end lost 7 bases, the J end lost 5 bases, and 15 bases lay between the germline ends. The length of the CDR3 is 12 residues. Germline assignment: CDR1 SQVTM and CDR2 ANQGSEA. CDR3 residues: CSGRMGENEQYF. The CDR3 region has the DNA TGCAGCGGCCGCATGGGGGAAAACGAGCAGTACTTC.

The chain carries TRBV20-1 and TRBJ2-3, with a weak D call TRBD2 (6 bases). The germline CDR1 and CDR2 sequences are DFQATT and SNEGSKA (reference sequence). This CDR3 contains 17 residues. V shed 5 bases and J shed 2 bases, with 23 bases lying between them. Here the CDR3 reads CSAPPYSRDSPTDTQYF. The CDR3 DNA reads TGCAGTGCTCCTCCCTACTCTCGGGACTCTCCCACAGATACGCAGTATTTT.

This clonotype was observed a few times. This sequence joins TRBV7-9 and TRBJ1-6; D is undetermined. The CDR3 sequence is 14 residues long. From germline, CDR1 is SEHNR and CDR2 FQNEAQ (reference sequence). V was trimmed by 5 bases and J by 4 bases, leaving 9 bases between them. In DNA form, the CDR3 reads TGTGCCAGCAGCAAACAGACTTATAATTCACCCCTCCACTTT. Its protein product is CASSKQTYNSPLHF.

This clonotype was detected many times. The chain links TRBV7-2 to TRBJ2-3; the D is unclear. Trimming shortened V by 2 bases and J by 1 base, and 4 bases separated the two germline ends. Germline V gene lookup returns CDR1 SGHTA and CDR2 FQGNSA. The CDR3 extends over 13 amino acids. This CDR3 reads CASSLLRTDTQYF. CDR3 DNA: TGTGCCAGCAGCTTATTGCGCACAGATACGCAGTATTTT.

For this clonotype: Being one base from a much bigger clone, this may be a read error. This chain joins TRBV6-6 and TRBJ2-1, with TRBD2 identical over 9 bases. The germline CDR1 and CDR2 sequences are MNHNY and SVGAGI (reference sequence). The CDR3 has 20 amino acids. CDR3 residues: CANSYSEGGRGLSSYNEQFF. The CDR3 nucleotides are TGTGCCAACAGTTACTCGGAGGGCGGGAGGGGACTGAGCTCCTACAATGAGCAGTTCTTC.

This clonotype has just a few counts. V usage is TRBV5-5 and J usage is TRBJ2-7, with D possibly TRBD2 on 5 matching bases. Germline CDR1 and CDR2: SGHKS and YYEKEE (reference sequence). V was clipped by 4 bases and J by 0 bases, with 14 bases between them. The CDR3 is 15 amino acids. The CDR3 sequence: CASSLAPTSSYEQYF. The CDR3 DNA reads as TGTGCCAGCAGCCTAGCCCCGACAAGCTCCTACGAGCAGTACTTC.

This clonotype turned up a few times. CDR3 loop: CSVETNTEAFF. In DNA, the CDR3 is TGCAGCGTTGAAACGAACACTGAAGCTTTCTTT. The chain carries TRBV29-1 and TRBJ1-1; no clear D. The CDR3 spans 11 residues. The germline V gene has CDR1 SQVTM and CDR2 ANQGSEA. Trimming took off 2 bases at V and 1 base at J, with 2 bases between the two ends.

This clonotype was seen ten or more times. V is TRBV2 and J is TRBJ1-4; no clear D. The CDR3 contains 15 residues. Germline CDR1 SNHLY, CDR2 FYNNEI. Trimming pared 7 bases from V and 4 bases from J, leaving 16 bases between. The CDR3 sequence is CASTWQAGYNEKLFF. The CDR3 region has the DNA TGTGCCAGCACTTGGCAGGCGGGATATAATGAAAAACTGTTTTTT.

This clonotype was seen at least ten times. This rearrangement joins TRBV3-1 to TRBJ2-7; the D gene is possibly TRBD1 (6 bases). CDR3 length: 15 residues. V was shortened by 3 bases and J by 0 bases, with 12 bases between the two germline ends. The germline gives CDR1 LGHDT, CDR2 YNNKEL (reference sequence). The CDR3 sequence is CASSQAGQSSYEQYF. CDR3 DNA sequence: TGTGCCAGCAGCCAGGCTGGACAGTCCTCCTACGAGCAGTACTTC.

Note on this clonotype: This likely came from a read error, as a far larger clone is one base away. The chain uses TRBV5-1 and TRBJ2-1; 7 bases are a match to TRBD2. The CDR3 extends over 15 amino acids. Per germline, CDR1 SGHRS and CDR2 YFSETQ. V trimming: 5 bases; J trimming: 8 bases; junction bases outside the gene matches: 13. The chain's CDR3 is CASSKSGGRADEQFF. The CDR3, as DNA: TGCGCCAGCAGTAAGTCAGGTGGGAGGGCCGATGAGCAGTTCTTC.

This chain links TRBV2 with TRBJ1-3, with TRBD1 matching over 9 bases. Germline V lookup: CDR1 SNHLY, CDR2 FYNNEI. The CDR3 totals 15 residues. Losses at the gene ends were 6 bases for V and 6 bases for J; bases not matched to a gene: 9. The DNA of the CDR3 is TGTGCCAGCAGGGACAGGGGTATCAGCGAAAACACCATATATTTT. Its translation: CASRDRGISENTIYF.